These 9 T cell receptor beta chains originate from one sample sequenced in a study of T cells in Graves' hyperthyroidism and ophthalmopathy. Researchers took RNA transcripts and amplified the TCR beta CDR3 regions from them. The TCR CDR3 first-round RT-PCR relied on the HTBI primer set. MiXCR was run by TCRdb on the multiplex PCR reads, yielding one entry per CDR3 protein. The table shows 450,000 to 650,000 distinct CDR3 sequences, with 15% to 20% occurring only once. Sequenced material: blood. The receptors stem from a young woman with Graves' ophthalmopathy.

This clonotype turned up a few times. The V and J genes are TRBV12-3 or TRBV12-4 and TRBJ2-1; D uncertain. This CDR3 spans 12 amino acids. V lost 6 bases to trimming and J lost 10 bases, with 13 bases between them. CDR3 nucleotides: TGTGCCAGCAGCAAAGGACCAGGAGAGCAGTTCTTC. This gives the protein CASSKGPGEQFF.

This clonotype was seen more than once but under ten times. The chain combines TRBV15 with TRBJ2-7, with 7 bases lining up with TRBD2. Trimming at V came to 5 bases and at J to 3 bases, leaving 4 bases not matched to a gene. Germline V CDR1 and CDR2: LNHNV, YYDKDF (reference sequence). This CDR3 comprises 13 residues. The CDR3 region has the DNA TGTGCCACCAGCGGGGGGGTGGGCTACGAGCAGTACTTC. Amino acid sequence: CATSGGVGYEQYF.

This chain joins TRBV27 and TRBJ1-1, with D maybe TRBD1 (5 bases). Deletions cut 6 bases from V and 2 bases from J, with 16 bases between. The length of the CDR3 is 15 residues. Per the germline V gene, CDR1 is MNHEY and CDR2 is SMNVEV (reference sequence). The CDR3 DNA sequence: TGTGCCAGCAGCGGACTTGGGACGGGTAACACTGAAGCTTTCTTT. Translating gives CASSGLGTGNTEAFF.

This clonotype was seen repeatedly, ten times or more. V usage is TRBV5-1 and J usage is TRBJ2-3; 7 bases are a match to TRBD2. The length of the CDR3 is 14 residues. Germline CDR1 SGHRS, CDR2 YFSETQ. Trimming removed 4 bases from V and 5 bases from J; junction bases left unmatched: 7. CDR3 in amino acids: CASSPTSAKDTQYF. The CDR3 DNA is TGCGCCAGCAGCCCCACTAGCGCGAAAGATACGCAGTATTTT.

This clonotype has more than one count but fewer than ten. A read error may be the cause here, since a much bigger clone is one base away. This CDR3 reads CASSGAHRATEAFF. For the CDR3, the DNA is TGTGCCAGCAGTGGAGCGCACAGGGCCACTGAAGCTTTCTTT. This chain joins TRBV2 and TRBJ1-1, with D possibly being TRBD1 (6 bases). The length of the CDR3 is 14 residues. V dropped 4 bases and J dropped 4 bases, with 13 bases sitting between them. Germline V CDR1 and CDR2: SNHLY, FYNNEI.

This clonotype occurred a few times. The chain links TRBV27 to TRBJ2-1; D unclear. There are 13 residues in the CDR3. CDR1 and CDR2 (germline): MNHEY, SMNVEV (reference sequence). V lost 4 bases and J lost 7, with 11 bases in between. CDR3 sequence (DNA): TGTGCCAGCAGTTCGCAAGGTGGGAATGAGCAGTTCTTC. Translation: CASSSQGGNEQFF.

There are a few counts of this clonotype. V gene TRBV6-1 combines with J gene TRBJ1-2, with D hard to call. The CDR3 length is 10 residues. Germline V gene data show CDR1 as MNHNS and CDR2 as SASEGT. The V end was cut by 6 bases, the J end by 5 bases, with 4 bases between. CDR3: CASSVYGYTF. The CDR3 DNA reads TGTGCCAGCAGCGTTTATGGCTACACCTTC.

The chain combines TRBV20-1 with TRBJ1-2, with D maybe TRBD1 (5 bases). The germline V gene has CDR1 DFQATT and CDR2 SNEGSKA (reference sequence). Trimming stripped 4 bases from V and 4 bases from J, with 10 bases between. The CDR3 length is 12 residues. This CDR3 reads CSATGFPYGYTF. The DNA of the CDR3 is TGCAGTGCTACAGGGTTTCCCTATGGCTACACCTTC.

At least ten counts were recorded for this clonotype. The V gene is TRBV29-1, the J gene TRBJ1-1; D call uncertain. From germline, CDR1 is SQVTM and CDR2 ANQGSEA. This CDR3 comprises 14 residues. V lost 6 bases and J lost 0, with 14 bases in between. The CDR3 region has the DNA TGCAGCGTCCTACTAGCTATCCTGAACACTGAAGCTTTCTTT. This sequence encodes CSVLLAILNTEAFF. Filled out from reference TRBV29-1 and TRBJ1-1, the complete variable domain reads SAVISQKPSRDICQRGTSLTIQCQVDSQVTMMFWYRQQPGQSLTLIATANQGSEATYESGFVIDKFPISRPNLTFSTLTVSNMSPEDSSIYLCSVLLAILNTEAFFGQGTRLTVV.